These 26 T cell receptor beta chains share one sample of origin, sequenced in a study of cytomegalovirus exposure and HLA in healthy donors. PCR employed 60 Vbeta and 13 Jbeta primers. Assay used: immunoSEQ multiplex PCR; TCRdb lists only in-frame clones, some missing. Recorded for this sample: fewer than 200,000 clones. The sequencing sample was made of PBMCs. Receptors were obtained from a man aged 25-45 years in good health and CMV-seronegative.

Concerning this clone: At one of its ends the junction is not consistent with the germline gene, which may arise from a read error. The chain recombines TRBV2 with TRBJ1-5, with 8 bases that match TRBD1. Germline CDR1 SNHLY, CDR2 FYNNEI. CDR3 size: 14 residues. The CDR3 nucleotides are TGTGCCAGCAGCCCTCCAGGGGGCAACCAGCCCCAGCATTTT. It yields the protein CASSPPGGNQPQHF.

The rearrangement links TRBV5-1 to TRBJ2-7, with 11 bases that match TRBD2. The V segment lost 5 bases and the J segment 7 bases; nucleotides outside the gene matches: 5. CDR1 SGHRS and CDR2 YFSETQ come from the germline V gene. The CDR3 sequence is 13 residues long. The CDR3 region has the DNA TGCGCCAGCAGATCTAGCGGGAGGAATGAGCAGTACTTC. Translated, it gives CASRSSGRNEQYF.

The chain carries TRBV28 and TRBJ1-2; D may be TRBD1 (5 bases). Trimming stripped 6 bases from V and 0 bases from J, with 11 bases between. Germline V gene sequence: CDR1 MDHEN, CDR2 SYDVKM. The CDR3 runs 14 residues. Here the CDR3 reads CASRESTANYGYTF. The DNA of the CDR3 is TGTGCCAGCAGGGAATCGACAGCTAACTATGGCTACACCTTC.

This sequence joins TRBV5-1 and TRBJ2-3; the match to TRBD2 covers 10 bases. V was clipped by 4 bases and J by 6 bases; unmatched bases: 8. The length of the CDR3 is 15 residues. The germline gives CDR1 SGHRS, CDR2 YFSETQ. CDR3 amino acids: CASSGSGLAFDTQYF. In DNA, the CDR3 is TGCGCCAGCAGCGGGTCGGGACTAGCGTTCGATACGCAGTATTTT.

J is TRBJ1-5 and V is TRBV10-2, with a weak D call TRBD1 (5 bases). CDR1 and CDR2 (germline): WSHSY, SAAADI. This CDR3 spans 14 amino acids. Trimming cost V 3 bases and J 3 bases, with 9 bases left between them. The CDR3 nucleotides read TGCGCCAGCAGTGATAAGGGGTACAATCAGCCCCAGCATTTT. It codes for CASSDKGYNQPQHF.

The CDR3 region is CASSQVRSGYMNTEAFF. The CDR3 DNA sequence: TGTGCCAGCAGCCAAGTTCGGTCAGGGTATATGAACACTGAAGCTTTCTTT. The V call is TRBV14, the J call TRBJ1-1; D is possibly TRBD1 (5 bases). The germline V and J ends were trimmed by 1 base and 0 bases, with 15 bases remaining between them. CDR1 and CDR2 from the germline V gene are SGHDN and FVKESK. This CDR3 contains 17 residues.

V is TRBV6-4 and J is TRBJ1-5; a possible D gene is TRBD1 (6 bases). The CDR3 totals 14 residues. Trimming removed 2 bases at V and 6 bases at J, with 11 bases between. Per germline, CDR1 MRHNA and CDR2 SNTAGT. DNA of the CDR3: TGTGCCAGCAGTGACGGGGGCATGGGTCAGCCCCAGCATTTT. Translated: CASSDGGMGQPQHF.

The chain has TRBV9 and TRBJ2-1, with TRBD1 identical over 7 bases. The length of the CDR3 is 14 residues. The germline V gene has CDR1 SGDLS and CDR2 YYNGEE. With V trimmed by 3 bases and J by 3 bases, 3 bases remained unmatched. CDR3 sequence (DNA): TGTGCCAGCAGCGGGGGACAGCTCTACAATGAGCAGTTCTTC. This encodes CASSGGQLYNEQFF.

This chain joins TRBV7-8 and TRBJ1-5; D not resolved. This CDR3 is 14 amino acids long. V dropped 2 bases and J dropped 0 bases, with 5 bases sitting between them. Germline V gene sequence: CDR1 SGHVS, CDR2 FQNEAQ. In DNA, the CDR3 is TGTGCCAGCAGCTTATCAAATAGCAATCAGCCCCAGCATTTT. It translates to CASSLSNSNQPQHF.

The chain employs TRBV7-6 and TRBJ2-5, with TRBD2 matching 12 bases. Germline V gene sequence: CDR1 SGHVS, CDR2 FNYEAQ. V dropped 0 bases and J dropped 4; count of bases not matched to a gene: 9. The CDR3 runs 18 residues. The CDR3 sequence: CASSLATSSGGARETQYF. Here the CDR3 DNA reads TGTGCCAGCAGCTTAGCGACTTCTAGCGGGGGGGCCCGAGAGACCCAGTACTTC.

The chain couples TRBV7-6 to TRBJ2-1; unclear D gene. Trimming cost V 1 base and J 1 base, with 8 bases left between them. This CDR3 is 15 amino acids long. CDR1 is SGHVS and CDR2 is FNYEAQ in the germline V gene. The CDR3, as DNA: TGTGCCAGCAGCTTAGTAGACTCTTCCTACAATGAGCAGTTCTTC. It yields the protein CASSLVDSSYNEQFF.

CDR3 protein: CASSPPSGRGDEQFF. CDR3 DNA sequence: TGTGCCAGCTCACCACCTAGCGGGAGAGGGGATGAGCAGTTCTTC. The V gene is TRBV18, the J gene TRBJ2-1, with 9 bases matching TRBD2. J lost 8 bases, V lost 0 bases, and 5 bases had no gene match. The germline CDR1 and CDR2 sequences are KGHSH and LQKENI. The CDR3 loop spans 15 amino acids.

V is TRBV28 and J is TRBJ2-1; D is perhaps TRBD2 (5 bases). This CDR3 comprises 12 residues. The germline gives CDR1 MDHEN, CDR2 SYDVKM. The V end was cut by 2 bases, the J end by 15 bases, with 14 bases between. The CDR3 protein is CASSLSQRGLFF. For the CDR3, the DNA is TGTGCCAGCAGTTTAAGTCAGCGAGGGCTGTTCTTC.

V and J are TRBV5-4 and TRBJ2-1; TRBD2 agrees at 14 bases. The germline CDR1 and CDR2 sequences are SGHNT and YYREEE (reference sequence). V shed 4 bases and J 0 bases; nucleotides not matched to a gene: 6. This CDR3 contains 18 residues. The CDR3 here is CASSRTSGRPLSYNEQFF. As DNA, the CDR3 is TGTGCCAGCAGCAGGACTAGCGGGAGGCCACTCTCCTACAATGAGCAGTTCTTC. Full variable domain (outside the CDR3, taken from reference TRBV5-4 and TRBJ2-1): ETGVTQSPTHLIKTRGQQVTLRCSSQSGHNTVSWYQQALGQGPQFIFQYYREEENGRGNFPPRFSGLQFPNYSSELNVNALELDDSALYLCASSRTSGRPLSYNEQFFGPGTRLTVL.

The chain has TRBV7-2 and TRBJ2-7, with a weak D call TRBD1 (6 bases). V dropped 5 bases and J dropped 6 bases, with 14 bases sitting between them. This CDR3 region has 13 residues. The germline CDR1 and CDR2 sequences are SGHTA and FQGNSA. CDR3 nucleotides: TGTGCCAGCAGCGGAACAGGGCTTGGCGAGCAGTACTTC. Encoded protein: CASSGTGLGEQYF.

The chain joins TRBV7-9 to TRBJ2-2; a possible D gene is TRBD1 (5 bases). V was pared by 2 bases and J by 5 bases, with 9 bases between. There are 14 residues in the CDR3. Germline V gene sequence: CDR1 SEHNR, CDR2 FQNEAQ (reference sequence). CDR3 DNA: TGTGCCAGCAGCTTACAGGGAAGAACCGGGGAGCTGTTTTTT. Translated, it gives CASSLQGRTGELFF.

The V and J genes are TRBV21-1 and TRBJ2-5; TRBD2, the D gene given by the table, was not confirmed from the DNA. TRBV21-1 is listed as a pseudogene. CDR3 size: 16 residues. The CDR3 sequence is CASSRSGRGGAETQYF. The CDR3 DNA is TGTGCCAGCAGCAGGTCCGGTAGGGGGGGGGCAGAGACCCAGTACTTC.

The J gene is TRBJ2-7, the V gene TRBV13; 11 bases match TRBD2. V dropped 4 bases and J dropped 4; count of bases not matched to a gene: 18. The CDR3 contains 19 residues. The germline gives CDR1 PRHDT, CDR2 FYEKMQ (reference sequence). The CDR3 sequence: CASSSLAGGVERLNYEQYF. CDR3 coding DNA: TGTGCCAGCAGCTCGCTAGCGGGAGGAGTCGAGCGACTGAATTACGAGCAGTACTTC.

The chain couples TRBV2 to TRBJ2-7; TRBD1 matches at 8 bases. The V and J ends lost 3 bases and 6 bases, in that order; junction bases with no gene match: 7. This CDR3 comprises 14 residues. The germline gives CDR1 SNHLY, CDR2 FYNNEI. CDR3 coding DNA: TGTGCCAGCAGTGAGGACAGGGCCGGATCCGAGCAGTACTTC. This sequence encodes CASSEDRAGSEQYF. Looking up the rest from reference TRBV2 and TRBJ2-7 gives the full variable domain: EPEVTQTPSHQVTQMGQEVILRCVPISNHLYFYWYRQILGQKVEFLVSFYNNEISEKSEIFDDQFSVERPDGSNFTLKIRSTKLEDSAMYFCASSEDRAGSEQYFGPGTRLTVT.

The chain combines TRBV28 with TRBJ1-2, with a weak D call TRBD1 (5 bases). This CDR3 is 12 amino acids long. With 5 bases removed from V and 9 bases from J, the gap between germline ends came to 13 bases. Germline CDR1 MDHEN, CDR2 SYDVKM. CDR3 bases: TGTGCCAGCAGTCCAGGGTCTCTGAGCTACACCTTC. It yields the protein CASSPGSLSYTF.

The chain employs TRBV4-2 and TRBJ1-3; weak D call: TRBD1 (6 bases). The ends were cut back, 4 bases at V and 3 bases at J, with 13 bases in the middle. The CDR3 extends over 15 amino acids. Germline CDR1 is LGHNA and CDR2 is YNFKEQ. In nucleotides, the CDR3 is TGTGCCAGCAGCCCACAGAGGACAGTTGGAAACACCATATATTTT. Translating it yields CASSPQRTVGNTIYF.

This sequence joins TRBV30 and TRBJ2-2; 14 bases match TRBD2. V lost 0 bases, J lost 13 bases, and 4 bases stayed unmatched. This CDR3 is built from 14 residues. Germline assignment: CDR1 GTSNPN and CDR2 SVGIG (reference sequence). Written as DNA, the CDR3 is TGTGCCTGGAGTGTAGGGGGGACTAGCGGGAGGCTGTTTTTT. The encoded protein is CAWSVGGTSGRLFF. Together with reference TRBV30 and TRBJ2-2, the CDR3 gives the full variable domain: SQTIHQWPATLVQPVGSPLSLECTVEGTSNPNLYWYRQAAGRGLQLLFYSVGIGQISSEVPQNLSASRPQDRQFILSSKKLLLSDSGFYLCAWSVGGTSGRLFFGEGSRLTVL.

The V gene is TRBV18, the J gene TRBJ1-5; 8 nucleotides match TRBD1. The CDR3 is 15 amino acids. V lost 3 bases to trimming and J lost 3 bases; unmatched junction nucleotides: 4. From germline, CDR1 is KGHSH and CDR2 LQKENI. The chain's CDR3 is CASSPGTGYNQPQHF. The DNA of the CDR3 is TGTGCCAGCTCACCGGGGACAGGATACAATCAGCCCCAGCATTTT.

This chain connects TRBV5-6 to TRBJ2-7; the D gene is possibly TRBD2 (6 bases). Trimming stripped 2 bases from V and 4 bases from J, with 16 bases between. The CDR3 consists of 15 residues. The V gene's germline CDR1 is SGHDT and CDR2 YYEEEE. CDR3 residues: CASSFWVPGVYEQYF. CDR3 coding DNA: TGTGCCAGCAGCTTTTGGGTCCCGGGAGTATACGAGCAGTACTTC. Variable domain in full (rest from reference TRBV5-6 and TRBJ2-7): DAGVTQSPTHLIKTRGQQVTLRCSPKSGHDTVSWYQQALGQGPQFIFQYYEEEERQRGNFPDRFSGHQFPNYSSELNVNALLLGDSALYLCASSFWVPGVYEQYFGPGTRLTVT.

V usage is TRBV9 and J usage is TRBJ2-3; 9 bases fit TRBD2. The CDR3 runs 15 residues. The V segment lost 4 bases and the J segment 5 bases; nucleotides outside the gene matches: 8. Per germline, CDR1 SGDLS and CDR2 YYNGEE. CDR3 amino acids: CASSSSGGRRDTQYF. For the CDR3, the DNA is TGTGCCAGCAGCTCCAGCGGGGGGCGGAGAGATACGCAGTATTTT.

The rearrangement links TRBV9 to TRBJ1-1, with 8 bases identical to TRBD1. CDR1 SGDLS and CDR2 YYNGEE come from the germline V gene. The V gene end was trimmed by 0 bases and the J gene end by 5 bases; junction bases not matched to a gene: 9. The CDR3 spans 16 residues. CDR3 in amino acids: CASSVAGQGGATEAFF. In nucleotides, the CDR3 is TGTGCCAGCAGCGTAGCCGGACAGGGAGGTGCTACTGAAGCTTTCTTT.